The entry below describes one T cell receptor (beta chain). Its antigen is undetermined. This sample was taken from a study of cytomegalovirus exposure and HLA in healthy donors. This CDR3 comprises 16 residues. The V end lost 2 bases, the J end lost 4 bases, and 16 bases lay between the germline ends. Germline V gene sequence: CDR1 SGHAT, CDR2 FQNNGV. 60 Vbeta and 13 Jbeta primers were used in PCR. Sequencing was performed with immunoSEQ multiplex PCR; in TCRdb, only in-frame clones are kept and a portion is missing. This repertoire shows 90,000 to 150,000 clones, 55% to 65% found once; its top ten account for more than 8%. The study, taken as a whole, reports: Further analysis, carried out later, found HLA-associated TCR beta chains more clonally expanded than equally common other chains.

The material sequenced was PBMCs. The source is a man between 35 and 55 years old in good health and CMV-seropositive. J is TRBJ2-3 and V is TRBV11-2; the D gene is possibly TRBD2 (6 bases). The CDR3 spells CASSLYGGTTSDTQYF. CDR3 nucleotide sequence: TGTGCCAGCAGCTTATACGGCGGGACGACGTCAGATACGCAGTATTTT. The whole variable domain, remainder taken from reference TRBV11-2 and TRBJ2-3, is EAGVAQSPRYKIIEKRQSVAFWCNPISGHATLYWYQQILGQGPKLLIQFQNNGVVDDSQLPKDRFSAERLKGVDSTLKIQPAKLEDSAVYLCASSLYGGTTSDTQYFGPGTRLTVL.